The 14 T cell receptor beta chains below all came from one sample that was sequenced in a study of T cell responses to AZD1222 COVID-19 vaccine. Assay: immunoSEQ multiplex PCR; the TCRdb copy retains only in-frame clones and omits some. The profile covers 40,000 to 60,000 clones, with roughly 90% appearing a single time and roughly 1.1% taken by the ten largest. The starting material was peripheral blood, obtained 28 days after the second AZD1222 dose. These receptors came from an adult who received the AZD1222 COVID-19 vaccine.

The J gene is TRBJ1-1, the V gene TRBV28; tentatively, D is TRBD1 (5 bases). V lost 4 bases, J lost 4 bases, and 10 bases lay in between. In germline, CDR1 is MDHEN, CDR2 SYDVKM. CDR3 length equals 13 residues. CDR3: CASSSTRGTEAFF. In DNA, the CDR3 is TGTGCCAGCAGTTCAACGAGGGGCACTGAAGCTTTCTTT. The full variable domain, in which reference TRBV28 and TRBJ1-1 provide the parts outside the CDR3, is DVKVTQSSRYLVKRTGEKVFLECVQDMDHENMFWYRQDPGLGLRLIYFSYDVKMKEKGDIPEGYSVSREKKERFSLILESASTNQTSMYLCASSSTRGTEAFFGQGTRLTVV.

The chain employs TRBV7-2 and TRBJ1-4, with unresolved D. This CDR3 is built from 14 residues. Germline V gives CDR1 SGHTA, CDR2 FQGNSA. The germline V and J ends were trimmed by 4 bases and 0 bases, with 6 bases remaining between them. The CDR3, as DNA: TGTGCCAGCAGCTCGTCACCAACTAATGAAAAACTGTTTTTT. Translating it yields CASSSSPTNEKLFF.

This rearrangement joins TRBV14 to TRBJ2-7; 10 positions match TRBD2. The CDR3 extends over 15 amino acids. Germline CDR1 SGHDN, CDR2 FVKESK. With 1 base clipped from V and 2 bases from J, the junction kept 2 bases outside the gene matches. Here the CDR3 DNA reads TGTGCCAGCAGCCAAGTAGCGGGAGGAGCCTACGAGCAGTACTTC. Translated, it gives CASSQVAGGAYEQYF.

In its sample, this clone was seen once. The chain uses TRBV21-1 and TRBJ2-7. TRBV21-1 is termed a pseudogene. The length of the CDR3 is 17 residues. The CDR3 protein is CASSKALKGFGDYEQYF. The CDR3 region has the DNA TGTGCCAGCAGCAAAGCGCTTAAGGGATTTGGTGACTACGAGCAGTACTTC.

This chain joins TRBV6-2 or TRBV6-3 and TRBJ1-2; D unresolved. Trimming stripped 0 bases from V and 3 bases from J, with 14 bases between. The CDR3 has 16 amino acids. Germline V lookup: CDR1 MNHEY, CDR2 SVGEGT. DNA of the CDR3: TGTGCCAGCAGTTACTCCTGGGGATTGGGAGACTATGGCTACACCTTC. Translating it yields CASSYSWGLGDYGYTF.

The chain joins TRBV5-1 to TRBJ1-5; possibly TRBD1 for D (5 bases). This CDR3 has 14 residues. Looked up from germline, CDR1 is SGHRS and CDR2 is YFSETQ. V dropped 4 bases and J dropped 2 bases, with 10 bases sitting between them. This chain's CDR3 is CASSPLGRNQPQHF. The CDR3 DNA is TGCGCCAGCAGCCCCCTGGGGCGCAATCAGCCCCAGCATTTT.

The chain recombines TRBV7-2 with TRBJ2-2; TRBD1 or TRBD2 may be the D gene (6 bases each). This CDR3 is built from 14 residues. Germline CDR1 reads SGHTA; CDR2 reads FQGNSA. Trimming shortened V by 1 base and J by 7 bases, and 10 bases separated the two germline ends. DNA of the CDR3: TGTGCCAGCAGCTTAGAGGGGGGAGTCGGGGAGCTGTTTTTT. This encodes CASSLEGGVGELFF.

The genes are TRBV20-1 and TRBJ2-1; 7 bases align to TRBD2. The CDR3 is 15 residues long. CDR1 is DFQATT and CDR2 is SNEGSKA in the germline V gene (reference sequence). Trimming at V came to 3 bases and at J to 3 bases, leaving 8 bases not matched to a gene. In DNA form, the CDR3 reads TGCAGTGCTAGTCCGGGCGGGAGACTCTACAATGAGCAGTTCTTC. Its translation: CSASPGGRLYNEQFF.

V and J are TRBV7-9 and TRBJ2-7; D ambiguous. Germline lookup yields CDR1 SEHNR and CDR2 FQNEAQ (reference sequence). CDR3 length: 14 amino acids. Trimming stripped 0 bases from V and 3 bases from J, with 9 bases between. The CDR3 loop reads CASSLAGSYYEQYF. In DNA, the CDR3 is TGTGCCAGCAGCTTAGCTGGTAGCTACTACGAGCAGTACTTC.

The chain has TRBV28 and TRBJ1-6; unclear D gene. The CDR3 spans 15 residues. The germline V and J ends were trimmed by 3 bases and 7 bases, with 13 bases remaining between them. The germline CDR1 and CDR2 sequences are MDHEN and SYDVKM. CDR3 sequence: CASSLASGRNSPLHF. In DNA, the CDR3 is TGTGCCAGCAGTTTGGCGTCGGGGAGAAATTCACCCCTCCACTTT.

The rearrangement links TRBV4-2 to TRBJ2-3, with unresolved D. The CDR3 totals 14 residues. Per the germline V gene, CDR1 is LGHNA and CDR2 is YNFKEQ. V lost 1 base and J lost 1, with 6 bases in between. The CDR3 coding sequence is TGTGCCAGCAGCCAAGGTAGGGGCACAGATACGCAGTATTTT. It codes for CASSQGRGTDTQYF.

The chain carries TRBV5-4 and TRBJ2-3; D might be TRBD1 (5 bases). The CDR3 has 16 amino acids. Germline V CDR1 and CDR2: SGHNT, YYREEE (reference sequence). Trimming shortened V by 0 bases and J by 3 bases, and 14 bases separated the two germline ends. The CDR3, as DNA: TGTGCCAGCAGCTTGGTAAGGGGCGGTGGTACAGATACGCAGTATTTT. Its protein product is CASSLVRGGGTDTQYF.

As DNA, the CDR3 is TGTGCCAGCAGTTACGGGCAGACCGAACATTTT. Amino acid sequence: CASSYGQTEHF. The chain is built from TRBV6-5 and TRBJ1-5; D not resolved. V lost 2 bases to trimming and J lost 16 bases, with 12 bases between them. This CDR3 has 11 amino acids. Germline V gene data show CDR1 as MNHEY and CDR2 as SVGAGI.

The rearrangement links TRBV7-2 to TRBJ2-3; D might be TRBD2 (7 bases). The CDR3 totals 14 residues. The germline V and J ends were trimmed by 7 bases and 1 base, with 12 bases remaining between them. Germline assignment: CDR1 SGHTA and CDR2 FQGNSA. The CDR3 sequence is CASKGGARTDTQYF. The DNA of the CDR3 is TGTGCCAGCAAGGGGGGGGCCCGCACAGATACGCAGTATTTT.